One sample yielded the 19 T cell receptor beta chains listed below, sequenced in a study of siplizumab effects on memory and regulatory T cells. Using immunoSEQ multiplex PCR, the repertoire was profiled, and TCRdb retains in-frame clones only, with some absent. The profile shows over 50,000 clones, roughly 83% of them singletons. Material: memory CD4+ T cells sorted from blood. Receptor source: a human donor in good health.

The rearrangement uses TRBV6-1 and TRBJ2-7; TRBD2 is a possible D gene (6 bases). The germline CDR1 and CDR2 sequences are MNHNS and SASEGT. Trimming pared 6 bases from V and 5 bases from J, leaving 14 bases between. There are 13 residues in the CDR3. The CDR3 here is CASRSGGGDEQYF. In DNA, the CDR3 is TGTGCCAGCAGGTCAGGTGGCGGGGACGAGCAGTACTTC.

This rearrangement joins TRBV7-9 to TRBJ1-4, with a weak D call TRBD1 (5 bases). Germline V gene sequence: CDR1 SEHNR, CDR2 FQNEAQ (reference sequence). Deletions cut 4 bases from V and 5 bases from J, with 11 bases between. This CDR3 comprises 14 residues. The CDR3: CASSYGTGNEKLFF. The CDR3 DNA sequence: TGTGCCAGCAGCTATGGGACTGGGAATGAAAAACTGTTTTTT.

The chain links TRBV5-4 to TRBJ2-5, with D possibly being TRBD1 (7 bases). CDR3 size: 16 residues. Germline V gene data show CDR1 as SGHNT and CDR2 as YYREEE (reference sequence). Trimming pared 4 bases from V and 1 base from J, leaving 17 bases between. CDR3 nucleotides: TGTGCCAGCAGCCTCCGGGACAGCGGGCTCCAAGAGACCCAGTACTTC. It encodes CASSLRDSGLQETQYF.

The chain carries TRBV10-3 and TRBJ1-2; D is perhaps TRBD1 (6 bases). Germline V lookup: CDR1 ENHRY, CDR2 SYGVKD. This CDR3 has 12 residues. The V gene lost 5 bases and the J gene lost 6 bases, with 10 bases spanning the gap. The DNA of the CDR3 is TGTGCCATCAGTAAGGGGGACGATGGCTACACCTTC. It is translated as CAISKGDDGYTF.

This clone has only a few counts. The chain uses TRBV7-2 and TRBJ2-3; D call uncertain. This CDR3 contains 14 residues. Germline CDR1 and CDR2: SGHTA and FQGNSA. The V end was cut by 1 base, the J end by 3 bases, with 8 bases between. The CDR3 bases are TGTGCCAGCAGCTTAGGGCCTAGAACAGATACGCAGTATTTT. This encodes CASSLGPRTDTQYF.

The gene calls are TRBV19 and TRBJ1-1; no definite D call. The CDR3 totals 14 residues. Germline CDR1 reads LNHDA; CDR2 reads SQIVND (reference sequence). The V gene lost 0 bases and the J gene lost 1 base, with 6 bases spanning the gap. This chain's CDR3 is CASSIDRTNTEAFF. The CDR3 nucleotides read TGTGCCAGTAGTATAGACAGGACGAACACTGAAGCTTTCTTT.

This chain connects TRBV16 to TRBJ1-3, with D hard to call. This CDR3 is 13 amino acids long. CDR1 and CDR2 from the germline V gene are KGHSY and FQNENV. Trimming removed 2 bases at V and 0 bases at J, with 2 bases between. The CDR3 reads CASSQDSGNTIYF. CDR3 in DNA: TGTGCCAGCAGCCAAGACTCTGGAAACACCATATATTTT. The full variable domain, rest sourced from reference TRBV16 and TRBJ1-3, is GEEVAQTPKHLVRGEGQKAKLYCAPIKGHSYVFWYQQVLKNEFKFLISFQNENVFDETGMPKERFSAKCLPNSPCSLEIQATKLEDSAVYFCASSQDSGNTIYFGEGSWLTVV.

This clone came up once. This chain links TRBV18 with TRBJ2-2, with 14 bases matching TRBD2. This CDR3 is 18 amino acids long. J gave up 6 bases and V 0 bases, and 6 bases lay outside the gene matches. Germline loops: CDR1 KGHSH, CDR2 LQKENI. This CDR3 is CASSPPGLAGVGAGELFF. CDR3 sequence (DNA): TGTGCCAGCTCACCACCGGGACTAGCGGGAGTCGGCGCCGGGGAGCTGTTTTTT.

This clone was detected only once. The chain recombines TRBV5-1 with TRBJ2-5; 8 bases map to TRBD2. V gave up 7 bases and J gave up 3 bases; unmatched junction bases: 14. Germline V gene lookup returns CDR1 SGHRS and CDR2 YFSETQ. CDR3 size: 16 residues. The CDR3 here is CASRAGLSGGKETQYF. In nucleotides, the CDR3 is TGCGCCAGCCGTGCGGGGCTCAGCGGGGGAAAAGAGACCCAGTACTTC.

The chain has TRBV6-5 and TRBJ1-1; D might be TRBD1 (6 bases). Trimming shortened V by 6 bases and J by 1 base, and 15 bases separated the two germline ends. Looked up from germline, CDR1 is MNHEY and CDR2 is SVGAGI. The CDR3 spans 15 residues. The CDR3 loop reads CASRISGTQNTEAFF. DNA for the CDR3: TGTGCCAGCAGGATAAGCGGGACACAGAACACTGAAGCTTTCTTT.

The chain couples TRBV9 to TRBJ2-3, with 9 bases fitting TRBD2. The trim removed 0 bases at V and 6 bases at J, leaving 8 bases unmatched. Per the germline V gene, CDR1 is SGDLS and CDR2 is YYNGEE. This CDR3 spans 16 amino acids. The CDR3 bases are TGTGCCAGCAGCGTAGGTGGTAGCGGGAGTCAGGATACGCAGTATTTT. Translated, it gives CASSVGGSGSQDTQYF.

The gene calls are TRBV4-1 and TRBJ1-5; possible D gene TRBD1, 5 bases. Germline V gene sequence: CDR1 MGHRA, CDR2 YSYEKL. This CDR3 is built from 13 residues. Trimming took 0 bases from V and 12 from J, leaving 12 bases between them. The CDR3 protein is CASSQDQGELQHF. The CDR3 DNA reads as TGCGCCAGCAGCCAAGATCAGGGAGAACTCCAGCATTTT.

CDR3 nucleotides: TGTGCCAGCAGCTTACAAGGGAATCAGCCCCAGCATTTT. Amino acids: CASSLQGNQPQHF. This chain links TRBV7-9 with TRBJ1-5; unclear D gene. Germline CDR1 SEHNR, CDR2 FQNEAQ (reference sequence). CDR3 length: 13 residues. Trimming removed 2 bases at V and 4 bases at J, with 6 bases between.

The chain links TRBV29-1 to TRBJ2-7; D might be TRBD2 (6 bases). In germline, CDR1 is SQVTM, CDR2 ANQGSEA. The CDR3 runs to 13 residues. The ends were cut back, 3 bases at V and 3 bases at J, with 12 bases in the middle. CDR3 residues: CSVEGTDLYEQYF. The CDR3 DNA sequence: TGCAGCGTTGAGGGGACTGACCTCTACGAGCAGTACTTC.

This clone was found once. The CDR3 DNA is TGTGCCAGCAGTGAAAGCAATCAGCCCCAGCATTTT. Residues: CASSESNQPQHF. This sequence joins TRBV6-1 and TRBJ1-5; D is unclear. The CDR3 runs 12 residues. Germline V CDR1 and CDR2: MNHNS, SASEGT. V lost 2 bases to trimming and J lost 1 base, with 0 bases between them.

Of note for this clone: One junction end does not reproduce the germline sequence, and a read error may be involved. The chain recombines TRBV7-7 with TRBJ2-2, with D possibly being TRBD1 or TRBD2 (5 bases each). The CDR3 consists of 14 residues. Germline V gene sequence: CDR1 SSHAT, CDR2 FNYEAQ (reference sequence). CDR3 region: CASSSRDATGELFF. In nucleotides, the CDR3 is TGTGCTAGCAGCTCCCGGGACGCGACCGGGGAGCTGTTTTTT.

The chain recombines TRBV11-2 with TRBJ1-1; no clear D gene. V was clipped by 3 bases and J by 0 bases, with 11 bases between them. The CDR3 runs 15 residues. Germline V lookup: CDR1 SGHAT, CDR2 FQNNGV. The CDR3 reads CASSFKGSVNTEAFF. Here the CDR3 DNA reads TGTGCCAGCAGCTTCAAGGGATCGGTGAACACTGAAGCTTTCTTT.

The chain has TRBV19 and TRBJ2-3, with 14 nucleotides matching TRBD2. With 7 bases clipped from V and 5 bases from J, the junction kept 11 bases outside the gene matches. The CDR3 consists of 17 residues. Germline V CDR1 and CDR2: LNHDA, SQIVND (reference sequence). CDR3 bases: TGTGCCAGTACCTCCCGGACTAGCGGGGGGATCGGAGATACGCAGTATTTT. Its protein product is CASTSRTSGGIGDTQYF.

The chain joins TRBV18 to TRBJ1-2, with 8 bases that match TRBD1. The V and J ends lost 2 bases and 2 bases, in that order; junction bases with no gene match: 1. The CDR3 length is 14 residues. Per the germline V gene, CDR1 is KGHSH and CDR2 is LQKENI. CDR3 protein: CASSPTGGNYGYTF. The DNA for the CDR3 is TGTGCCAGCTCACCAACAGGGGGAAACTATGGCTACACCTTC.